Detailed here is one T cell receptor (beta chain). The antigen is not known. The CDR3 length is 16 residues. CDR1 SNHLY and CDR2 FYNNEI come from the germline V gene. V was clipped by 7 bases and J by 1 base; unmatched bases: 11. This record comes from a study of cytomegalovirus exposure and HLA in healthy donors. Overall study findings and caveats: TCR beta sequences numbering over 15,000 were associated with HLA alleles at 0.05 false discovery rate in a later analysis.

The PCR made use of 60 Vbeta and 13 Jbeta primers. Some clones are missing from TCRdb's copy, which holds only in-frame ones; the method was immunoSEQ multiplex PCR. This sample carries 180,000 or so clones, roughly 10% of them seen once, and the ten largest clones take over 1%. The origin of this receptor is a young woman in good health and CMV-seropositive. The chain uses TRBV2 and TRBJ1-1; 8 bases align to TRBD1. Sequenced: PBMCs. CDR3 sequence reads: CASNRAQDRGNTEAFF. The CDR3 nucleotides read TGTGCCAGCAATAGGGCACAAGACAGGGGGAACACTGAAGCTTTCTTT.